Each of the 2 T cell receptor beta chains below was sequenced from the same sample in a study of cytomegalovirus exposure and HLA in healthy donors (dated by TCRdb to about 2017). Library preparation used the immunoSEQ multiplex PCR assay. For the multiplex PCR, a mixture combining 60 forward primers for TCR Vbeta segments and 13 reverse primers for TCR Jbeta segments was used. In its TCRdb copy, this immuneACCESS table keeps in-frame sequences only and misses some clones. Where compared with another copy, unresolved V genes explain less than half of these, and the others have no known cause. The sample has about 200,000 clones on record, 82% of them singletons. The ten biggest clones cover 6.5% of the sample. Specimen: PBMCs. The source of these receptors is a woman between 50 and 59 years old in good health and CMV-seropositive.

CDR3 in amino acids: CASSLQIQETQYF. CDR3 DNA sequence: TGTGCCAGCAGCTTGCAGATCCAAGAGACCCAGTACTTC. V usage is TRBV5-4 and J usage is TRBJ2-5; D gene uncertain. CDR1 and CDR2 (germline): SGHNT, YYREEE (reference sequence). The CDR3 sequence is 13 residues long. The V end lost 1 base, the J end lost 1 base, and 5 bases lay between the germline ends. The whole variable domain, filled in from reference TRBV5-4 and TRBJ2-5, reads ETGVTQSPTHLIKTRGQQVTLRCSSQSGHNTVSWYQQALGQGPQFIFQYYREEENGRGNFPPRFSGLQFPNYSSELNVNALELDDSALYLCASSLQIQETQYFGPGTRLLVL.

This rearrangement joins TRBV10-2 to TRBJ1-2, with D perhaps matching TRBD1 (6 bases). CDR3 length: 13 residues. V lost 6 bases and J lost 5, with 13 bases in between. Germline assignment: CDR1 WSHSY and CDR2 SAAADI. The CDR3 loop reads CASSPDSQYGYTF. In nucleotides, the CDR3 is TGCGCCAGCAGCCCGGACAGCCAATATGGCTACACCTTC.